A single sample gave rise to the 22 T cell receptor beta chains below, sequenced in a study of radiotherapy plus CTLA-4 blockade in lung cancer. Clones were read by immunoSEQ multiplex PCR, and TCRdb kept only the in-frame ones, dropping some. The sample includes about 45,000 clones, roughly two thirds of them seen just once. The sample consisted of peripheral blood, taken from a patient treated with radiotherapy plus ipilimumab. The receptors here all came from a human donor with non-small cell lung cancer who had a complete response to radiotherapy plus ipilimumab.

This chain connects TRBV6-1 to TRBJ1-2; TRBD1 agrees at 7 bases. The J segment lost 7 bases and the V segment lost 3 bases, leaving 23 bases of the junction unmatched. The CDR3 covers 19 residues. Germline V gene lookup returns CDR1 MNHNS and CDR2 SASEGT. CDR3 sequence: CASSEGFWTGVRVAVGYTF. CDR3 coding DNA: TGTGCCAGCAGTGAGGGCTTCTGGACAGGAGTAAGGGTCGCTGTTGGCTACACCTTC.

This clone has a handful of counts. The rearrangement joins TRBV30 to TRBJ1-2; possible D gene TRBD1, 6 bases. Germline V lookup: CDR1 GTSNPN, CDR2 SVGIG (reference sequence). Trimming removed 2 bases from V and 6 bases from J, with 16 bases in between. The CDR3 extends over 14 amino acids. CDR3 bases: TGTGCCTGGAGTCTCCAGGGGCGCTTTCATGGCTACACCTTC. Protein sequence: CAWSLQGRFHGYTF.

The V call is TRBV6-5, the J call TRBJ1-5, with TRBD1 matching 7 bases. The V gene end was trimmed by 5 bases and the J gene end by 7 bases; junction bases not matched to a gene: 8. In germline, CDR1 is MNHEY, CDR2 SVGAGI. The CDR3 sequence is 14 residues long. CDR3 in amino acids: CASSEVTGWQPQHF. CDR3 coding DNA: TGTGCCAGCAGTGAAGTGACAGGGTGGCAGCCCCAGCATTTT.

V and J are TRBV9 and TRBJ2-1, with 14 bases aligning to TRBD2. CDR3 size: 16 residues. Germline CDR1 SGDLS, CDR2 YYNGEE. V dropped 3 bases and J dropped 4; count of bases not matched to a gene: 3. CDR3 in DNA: TGTGCCAGCAGCGGGAGGACTAGCGGGGGGTACAATGAGCAGTTCTTC. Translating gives CASSGRTSGGYNEQFF.

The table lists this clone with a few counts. Here the CDR3 reads CASRGPKGALISYNEQFF. CDR3 nucleotide sequence: TGTGCCAGCAGAGGCCCGAAAGGGGCTTTAATCTCCTACAATGAGCAGTTCTTC. This chain links TRBV28 with TRBJ2-1, with D perhaps matching TRBD1 (5 bases). The CDR3 is 18 residues long. CDR1 is MDHEN and CDR2 is SYDVKM in the germline V gene. Trimming took off 6 bases at V and 0 bases at J, with 21 bases between the two ends.

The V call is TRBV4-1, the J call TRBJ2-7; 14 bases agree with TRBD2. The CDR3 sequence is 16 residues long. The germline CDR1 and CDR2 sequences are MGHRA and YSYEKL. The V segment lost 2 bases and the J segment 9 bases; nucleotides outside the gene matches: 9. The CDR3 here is CASSQIGLAGGTGQYF. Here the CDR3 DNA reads TGCGCCAGCAGCCAAATCGGACTAGCGGGAGGAACAGGGCAGTACTTC.

The CDR3 is CASSLEGRQAFF. The CDR3 nucleotides are TGCGCCAGCAGCTTGGAGGGGCGGCAAGCTTTCTTT. The J gene is TRBJ1-1, the V gene TRBV5-1; a possible D gene is TRBD1 (5 bases). The germline gives CDR1 SGHRS, CDR2 YFSETQ. CDR3 size: 12 residues. V was trimmed by 0 bases and J by 9 bases, leaving 9 bases between them.

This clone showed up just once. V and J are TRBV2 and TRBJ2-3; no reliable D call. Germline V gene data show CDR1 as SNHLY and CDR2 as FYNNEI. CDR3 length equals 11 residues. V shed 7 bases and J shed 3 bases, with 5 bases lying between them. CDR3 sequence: CASIVTDTQYF. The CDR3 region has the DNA TGTGCCAGCATAGTGACAGATACGCAGTATTTT.

The DNA of the CDR3 is TGCAGCGTTGCCAGGAACCAACCCTACGAGCAGTACTTC. This encodes CSVARNQPYEQYF. The chain employs TRBV29-1 and TRBJ2-7; D remains ambiguous. With 4 bases removed from V and 2 bases from J, the gap between germline ends came to 12 bases. The germline gives CDR1 SQVTM, CDR2 ANQGSEA. CDR3 length: 13 amino acids.

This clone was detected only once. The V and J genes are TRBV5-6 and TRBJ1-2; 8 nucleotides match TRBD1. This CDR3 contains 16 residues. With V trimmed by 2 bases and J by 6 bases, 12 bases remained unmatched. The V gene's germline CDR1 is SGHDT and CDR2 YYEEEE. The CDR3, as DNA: TGTGCCAGCAGCTTCAACCTACAGGGGGATGAGGATGGCTACACCTTC. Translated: CASSFNLQGDEDGYTF.

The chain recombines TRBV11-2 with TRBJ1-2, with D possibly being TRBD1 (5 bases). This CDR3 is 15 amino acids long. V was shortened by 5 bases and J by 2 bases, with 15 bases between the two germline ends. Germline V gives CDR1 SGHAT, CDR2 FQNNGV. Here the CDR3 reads CASSRSGNGNYGYTF. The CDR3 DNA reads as TGTGCCAGCAGCAGGTCAGGGAACGGAAACTATGGCTACACCTTC.

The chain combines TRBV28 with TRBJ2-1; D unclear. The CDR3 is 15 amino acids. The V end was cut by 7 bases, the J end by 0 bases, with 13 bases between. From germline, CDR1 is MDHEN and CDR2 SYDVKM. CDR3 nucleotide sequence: TGTGCCAGCACCCTCAGGTACCCCTCCTACAATGAGCAGTTCTTC. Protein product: CASTLRYPSYNEQFF.

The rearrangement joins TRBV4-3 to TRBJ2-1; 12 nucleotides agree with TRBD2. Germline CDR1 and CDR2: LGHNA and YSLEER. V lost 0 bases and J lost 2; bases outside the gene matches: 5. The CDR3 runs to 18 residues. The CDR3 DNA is TGCGCCAGCAGCCAAGATCCCCGACTAGCGGGGGCCTACAATGAGCAGTTCTTC. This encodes CASSQDPRLAGAYNEQFF.

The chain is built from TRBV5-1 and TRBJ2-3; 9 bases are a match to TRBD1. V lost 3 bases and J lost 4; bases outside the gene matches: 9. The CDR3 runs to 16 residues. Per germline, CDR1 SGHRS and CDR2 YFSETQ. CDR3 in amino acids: CASSSTGTGRPDTQYF. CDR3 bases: TGCGCCAGCAGCTCAACCGGGACAGGGAGGCCAGATACGCAGTATTTT.

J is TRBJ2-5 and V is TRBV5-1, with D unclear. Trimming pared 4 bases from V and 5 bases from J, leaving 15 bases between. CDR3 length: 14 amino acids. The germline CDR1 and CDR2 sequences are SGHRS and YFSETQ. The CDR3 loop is CASSLKTNLETQYF. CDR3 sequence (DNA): TGCGCCAGCAGCCTCAAGACAAATTTGGAGACCCAGTACTTC.

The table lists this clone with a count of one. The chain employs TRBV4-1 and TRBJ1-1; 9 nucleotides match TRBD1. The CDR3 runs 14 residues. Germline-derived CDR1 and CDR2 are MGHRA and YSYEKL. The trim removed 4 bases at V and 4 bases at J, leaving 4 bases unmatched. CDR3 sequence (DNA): TGCGCCAGCAGCCCACAGGGGGCAGGCACTGAAGCTTTCTTT. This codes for CASSPQGAGTEAFF.

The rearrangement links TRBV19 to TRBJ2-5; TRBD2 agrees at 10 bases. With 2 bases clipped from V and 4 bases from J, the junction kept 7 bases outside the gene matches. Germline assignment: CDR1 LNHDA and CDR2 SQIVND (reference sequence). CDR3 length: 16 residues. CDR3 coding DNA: TGTGCCAGTAGTATACCGAGCGGGGGGGGAAGAGAGACCCAGTACTTC. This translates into CASSIPSGGGRETQYF.

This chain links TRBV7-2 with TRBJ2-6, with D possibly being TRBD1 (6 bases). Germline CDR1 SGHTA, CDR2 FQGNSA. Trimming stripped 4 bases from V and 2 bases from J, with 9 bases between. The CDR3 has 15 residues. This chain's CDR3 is CASSSQGTGANVLTF. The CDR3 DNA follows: TGTGCCAGCAGCTCTCAGGGGACTGGGGCCAACGTCCTGACTTTC. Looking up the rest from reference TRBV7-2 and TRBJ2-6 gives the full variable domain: GAGVSQSPSNKVTEKGKDVELRCDPISGHTALYWYRQSLGQGLEFLIYFQGNSAPDKSGLPSDRFSAERTGGSVSTLTIQRTQQEDSAVYLCASSSQGTGANVLTFGAGSRLTVL.

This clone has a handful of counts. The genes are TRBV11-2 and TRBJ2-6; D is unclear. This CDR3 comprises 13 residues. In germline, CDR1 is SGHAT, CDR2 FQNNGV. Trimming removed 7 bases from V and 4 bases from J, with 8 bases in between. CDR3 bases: TGTGCCAGCAATCCGAGCGGGGCCAACGTCCTGACTTTC. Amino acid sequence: CASNPSGANVLTF.

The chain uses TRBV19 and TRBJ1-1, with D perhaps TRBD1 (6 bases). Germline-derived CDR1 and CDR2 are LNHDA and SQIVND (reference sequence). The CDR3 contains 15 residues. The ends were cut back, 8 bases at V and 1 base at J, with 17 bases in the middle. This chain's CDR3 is CASLRTEVSNTEAFF. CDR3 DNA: TGTGCCAGTCTCAGGACAGAAGTGTCGAACACTGAAGCTTTCTTT.

The CDR3 DNA reads as TGCGCCAGCAGCTTGGAGGGGACAGGGCCGGAGACCCAGTACTTC. Translation: CASSLEGTGPETQYF. The V call is TRBV5-1, the J call TRBJ2-5; 9 bases map to TRBD1. The CDR3 spans 15 residues. V lost 0 bases and J lost 5; bases outside the gene matches: 5. Germline V CDR1 and CDR2: SGHRS, YFSETQ. Using reference TRBV5-1 and TRBJ2-5 for the parts outside the CDR3, the full variable domain is KAGVTQTPRYLIKTRGQQVTLSCSPISGHRSVSWYQQTPGQGLQFLFEYFSETQRNKGNFPGRFSGRQFSNSRSEMNVSTLELGDSALYLCASSLEGTGPETQYFGPGTRLLVL.

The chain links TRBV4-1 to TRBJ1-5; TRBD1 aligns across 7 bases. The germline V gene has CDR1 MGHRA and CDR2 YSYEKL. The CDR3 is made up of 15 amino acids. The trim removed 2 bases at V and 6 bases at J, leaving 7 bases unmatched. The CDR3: CASSQLGGEVQPQHF. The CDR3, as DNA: TGCGCCAGCAGCCAACTAGGGGGCGAGGTTCAGCCCCAGCATTTT.